Given below is one T cell receptor beta chain in context. The antigen is undetermined. This record comes from a study of shared clonotypes between healthy human individuals. Whole-study findings and limits: Sequencing of the sorted subsets was shown by rarefaction to be incomplete despite large depth. Memory subsets generally showed smaller estimated richness than naive subsets did.

An assay was performed, and its level was deep. In the original analysis: Sequence data from immunoSEQ were junction-only and lacked quality scores; consequently, filtering differed. Data came from immunoSEQ multiplex PCR; TCRdb stores just in-frame clones and leaves some out. V, J and clone size are those of that table, while D and trimming were read from the DNA. Here the sample spans approximately 400,000 clones, about 96% being singletons. CDR3 length: 17 residues. The junction had 12 bases not matched to a gene; V was cut back by 3 bases and J by 2 bases. Looked up from germline, CDR1 is LNHDA and CDR2 is SQIVND (reference sequence).

This chain joins TRBV19 and TRBJ2-7; TRBD2 matches at 8 bases. The sequence came from a man aged 30 to 39 in good health. The sequenced material came from memory CD8+ T cells sorted from blood. The subset was: CD45RO+ cells pooled with CCR7-negative TemRA cells. Here the CDR3 DNA reads TGTGCCAGTAGTATGGGGACTAGAGGGATCGGGGCCTACGAGCAGTACTTC. Residues: CASSMGTRGIGAYEQYF.